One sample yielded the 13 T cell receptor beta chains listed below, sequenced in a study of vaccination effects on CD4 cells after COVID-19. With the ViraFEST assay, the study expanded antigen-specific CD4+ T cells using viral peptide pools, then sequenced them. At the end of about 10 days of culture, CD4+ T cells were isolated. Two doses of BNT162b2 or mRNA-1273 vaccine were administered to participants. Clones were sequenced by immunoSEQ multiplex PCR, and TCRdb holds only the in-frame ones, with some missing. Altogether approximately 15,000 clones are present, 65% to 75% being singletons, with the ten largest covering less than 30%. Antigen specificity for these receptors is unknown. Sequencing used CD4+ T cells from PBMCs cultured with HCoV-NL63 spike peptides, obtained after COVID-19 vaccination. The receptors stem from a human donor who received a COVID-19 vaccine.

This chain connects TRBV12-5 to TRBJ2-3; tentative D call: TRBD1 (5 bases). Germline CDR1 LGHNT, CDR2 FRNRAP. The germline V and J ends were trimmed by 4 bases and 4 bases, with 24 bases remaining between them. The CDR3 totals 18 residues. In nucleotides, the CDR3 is TGTGCTAGTGGTTCCTATAAAAAAGACAGTTCGGCACCAGATACGCAGTATTTT. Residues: CASGSYKKDSSAPDTQYF.

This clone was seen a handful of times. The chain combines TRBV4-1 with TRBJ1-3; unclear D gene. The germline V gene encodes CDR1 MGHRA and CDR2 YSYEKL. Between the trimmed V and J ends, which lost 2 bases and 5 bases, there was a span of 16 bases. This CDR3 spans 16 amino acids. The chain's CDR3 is CASSQLDLLQRNTIYF. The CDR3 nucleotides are TGCGCCAGCAGCCAATTGGACCTTTTACAAAGAAACACCATATATTTT.

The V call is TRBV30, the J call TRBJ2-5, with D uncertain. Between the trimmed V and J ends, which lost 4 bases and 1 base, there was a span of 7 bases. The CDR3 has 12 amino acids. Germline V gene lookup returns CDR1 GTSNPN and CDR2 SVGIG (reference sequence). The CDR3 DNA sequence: TGTGCCTGGACCCTCTCCCAAGAGACCCAGTACTTC. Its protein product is CAWTLSQETQYF. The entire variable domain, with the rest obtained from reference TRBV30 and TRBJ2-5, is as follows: SQTIHQWPATLVQPVGSPLSLECTVEGTSNPNLYWYRQAAGRGLQLLFYSVGIGQISSEVPQNLSASRPQDRQFILSSKKLLLSDSGFYLCAWTLSQETQYFGPGTRLLVL.

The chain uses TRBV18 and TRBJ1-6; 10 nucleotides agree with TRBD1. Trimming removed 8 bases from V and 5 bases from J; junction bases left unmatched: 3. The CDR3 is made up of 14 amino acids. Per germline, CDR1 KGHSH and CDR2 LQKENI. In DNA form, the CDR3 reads TGTGCCAGCCGACAGGGGGCCGATAATTCACCCCTCCACTTT. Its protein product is CASRQGADNSPLHF.

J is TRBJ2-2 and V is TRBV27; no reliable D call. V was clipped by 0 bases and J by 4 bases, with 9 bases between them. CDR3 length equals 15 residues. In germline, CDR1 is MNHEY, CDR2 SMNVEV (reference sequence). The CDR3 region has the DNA TGTGCCAGCAGTTTATCATATCCTGTCACCGGGGAGCTGTTTTTT. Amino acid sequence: CASSLSYPVTGELFF.

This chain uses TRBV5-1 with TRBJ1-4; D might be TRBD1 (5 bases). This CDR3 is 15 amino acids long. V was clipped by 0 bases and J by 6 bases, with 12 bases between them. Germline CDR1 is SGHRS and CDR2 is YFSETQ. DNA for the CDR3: TGCGCCAGCAGCTTGGCCGGCCAGGGAGATGAAAAACTGTTTTTT. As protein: CASSLAGQGDEKLFF.

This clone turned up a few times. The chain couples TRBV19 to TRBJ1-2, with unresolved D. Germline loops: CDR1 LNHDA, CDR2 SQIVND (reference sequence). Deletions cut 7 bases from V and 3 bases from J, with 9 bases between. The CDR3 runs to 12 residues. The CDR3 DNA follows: TGTGCCAGTACACGGGCGGACTATGGCTACACCTTC. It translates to CASTRADYGYTF.

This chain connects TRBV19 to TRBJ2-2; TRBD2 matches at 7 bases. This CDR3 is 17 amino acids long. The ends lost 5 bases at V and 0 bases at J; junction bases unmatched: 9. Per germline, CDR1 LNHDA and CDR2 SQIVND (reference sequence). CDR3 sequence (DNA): TGTGCCAGTAGTTTATTCCCCCGGGGGGCGAACACCGGGGAGCTGTTTTTT. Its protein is CASSLFPRGANTGELFF.

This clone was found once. The chain's CDR3 is CASSLFTSDRGHTGELFF. For the CDR3, the DNA is TGTGCCAGCAGTTTGTTTACGTCCGACAGGGGTCACACCGGGGAGCTGTTTTTT. The chain joins TRBV27 to TRBJ2-2, with 8 bases that match TRBD1. The V segment lost 3 bases and the J segment 3 bases; nucleotides outside the gene matches: 12. Germline V gives CDR1 MNHEY, CDR2 SMNVEV (reference sequence). The CDR3 runs to 18 residues.

The CDR3 loop is CASSLVQRGSYEQYF. The CDR3 DNA sequence: TGTGCCAGCAGCTTAGTGCAGCGGGGCTCCTACGAGCAGTACTTC. The chain couples TRBV11-2 to TRBJ2-7; 7 positions match TRBD2. Germline-derived CDR1 and CDR2 are SGHAT and FQNNGV. The CDR3 covers 15 residues. The V gene end was trimmed by 1 base and the J gene end by 0 bases; junction bases not matched to a gene: 3.

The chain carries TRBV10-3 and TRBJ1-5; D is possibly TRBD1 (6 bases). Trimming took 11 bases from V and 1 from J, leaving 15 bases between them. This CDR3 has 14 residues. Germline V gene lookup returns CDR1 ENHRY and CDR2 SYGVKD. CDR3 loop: CAVSGGASNQPQHF. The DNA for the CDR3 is TGTGCCGTGAGTGGGGGGGCGAGCAATCAGCCCCAGCATTTT.

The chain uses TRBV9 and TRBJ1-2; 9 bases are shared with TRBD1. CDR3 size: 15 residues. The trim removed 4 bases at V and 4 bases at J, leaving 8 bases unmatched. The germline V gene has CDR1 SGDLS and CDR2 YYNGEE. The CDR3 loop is CASSRRDRDVYGYTF. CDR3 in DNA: TGTGCCAGCAGCAGACGGGACAGGGACGTCTATGGCTACACCTTC.

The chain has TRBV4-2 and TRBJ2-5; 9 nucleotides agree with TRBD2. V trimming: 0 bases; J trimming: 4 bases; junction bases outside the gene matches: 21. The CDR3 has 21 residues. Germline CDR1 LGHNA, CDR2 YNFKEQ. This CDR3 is CASSQDRRVAGARLGRETQYF. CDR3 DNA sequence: TGTGCCAGCAGCCAAGATCGGAGGGTAGCGGGAGCGAGATTGGGTCGAGAGACCCAGTACTTC.